This T cell receptor (beta chain) derives from a study of T cells in Graves' hyperthyroidism and ophthalmopathy. The diagnoses drew upon clinical symptoms, serum thyroxine and TRAb, thyroid ultrasound and orbital computed tomography. The TCR beta CDR3 regions underwent amplification using RNA transcripts as the source. When the TCR CDR3 underwent first-round RT-PCR, the HTBI primer set was used. TCRdb re-analysed the multiplex PCR reads in MiXCR, keeping a single row per CDR3 protein. The sample yields roughly 750,000 distinct CDR3 sequences, 16% seen once. This clonotype appeared a few times. J was trimmed by 0 bases and V by 6 bases; bases with no gene match: 4. Germline V lookup: CDR1 DFQATT, CDR2 SNEGSKA (reference sequence). This CDR3 is built from 14 residues.

Material: blood. V and J are TRBV20-1 and TRBJ2-1, with TRBD2 identical over 8 bases. The sequence came from a young man with Graves' hyperthyroidism. The CDR3 is CSAERETSYNEQFF. The DNA for the CDR3 is TGCAGTGCGGAGCGGGAGACCTCCTACAATGAGCAGTTCTTC.